A single sample gave rise to the 23 T cell receptor beta chains below, sequenced in a study of T-cell memory formation after mild COVID-19. One entry per CDR3 protein results from TCRdb running MiXCR on the 5' RACE reads. Of 25,000 to 35,000 distinct CDR3 sequences in the sample, approximately 21% were seen once. The sample was PBMCs or a T cell subset sorted from them (not recorded which). These receptors originate from an adult who had mild COVID-19 (a few samples of this study predate the infection). Cell type and time point are not known.

This clonotype was seen repeatedly, ten times or more. The V call is TRBV7-2, the J call TRBJ2-2; D not resolved. Germline CDR1 is SGHTA and CDR2 is FQGNSA. Deletions cut 2 bases from V and 0 bases from J, with 10 bases between. The CDR3 extends over 16 amino acids. The CDR3, as DNA: TGTGCCAGCAGCTTAAATGGCCAGGCGAACACCGGGGAGCTGTTTTTT. It translates to CASSLNGQANTGELFF.

The V gene is TRBV7-2, the J gene TRBJ1-3; D gene unclear. CDR1 and CDR2 from the germline V gene are SGHTA and FQGNSA. The V end lost 2 bases, the J end lost 0 bases, and 8 bases lay between the germline ends. The CDR3 has 15 residues. The CDR3 spells CASSLLPSSGNTIYF. In DNA, the CDR3 is TGTGCCAGCAGCTTACTGCCGAGCTCTGGAAACACCATATATTTT.

This clonotype was seen just once. A much larger clone sits a single nucleotide away, making a read error possible. The chain joins TRBV19 to TRBJ1-5; 9 nucleotides align to TRBD1. Germline V gives CDR1 LNHDA, CDR2 SQIVND (reference sequence). This CDR3 contains 15 residues. CDR3 nucleotides: TGTGCCAGTAGGCGTACAGGGGGCCCGAATCAGACCCAGCATTTT. This gives the protein CASRRTGGPNQTQHF.

This clonotype occurred many times. The chain combines TRBV14 with TRBJ2-3; TRBD2 matches at 11 bases. The V gene end was trimmed by 8 bases and the J gene end by 8 bases; junction bases not matched to a gene: 6. The CDR3 runs 13 residues. Germline assignment: CDR1 SGHDN and CDR2 FVKESK. The CDR3 DNA is TGTGCCAGCCGAGGGACTAGCGGAAGTACGCAGTATTTT. This translates into CASRGTSGSTQYF.

V and J are TRBV30 and TRBJ2-7; D tentatively fits TRBD1 or TRBD2 (5 bases each). Trimming took 6 bases from V and 5 from J, leaving 20 bases between them. Looked up from germline, CDR1 is GTSNPN and CDR2 is SVGIG (reference sequence). This CDR3 comprises 14 residues. CDR3 in amino acids: CACWGSGSRHEQYF. The CDR3 DNA reads as TGTGCCTGCTGGGGCTCGGGGAGTAGACACGAGCAGTACTTC.

A note on this clonotype: Relative to the germline gene, one junction end is altered; a read error may explain this. This chain joins TRBV5-4 and TRBJ2-5, with D unresolved. The CDR3 totals 11 residues. Germline-derived CDR1 and CDR2 are SGHNT and YYREEE (reference sequence). The CDR3 nucleotides read TGTGCCAGCAGATTGGGAGAGACCCAGTACTTC. Translated, it gives CASRLGETQYF.

This clonotype was seen repeatedly, ten times or more. This chain connects TRBV6-5 to TRBJ1-1; D is unclear. The CDR3 length is 13 residues. CDR1 MNHEY and CDR2 SVGAGI come from the germline V gene. Trimming shortened V by 6 bases and J by 0 bases, and 8 bases separated the two germline ends. This CDR3 is CASRNQMNTEAFF. Here the CDR3 DNA reads TGTGCCAGCAGAAATCAGATGAACACTGAAGCTTTCTTT.

This clonotype was seen repeatedly, ten times or more. The chain joins TRBV7-2 to TRBJ1-5, with D perhaps matching TRBD1 (6 bases). CDR3 size: 16 residues. V lost 0 bases and J lost 5, with 14 bases in between. Germline V gene lookup returns CDR1 SGHTA and CDR2 FQGNSA. CDR3 coding DNA: TGTGCCAGCAGCTTAGCCGGCAGGGGAATCGATCAGCCCCAGCATTTT. This encodes CASSLAGRGIDQPQHF.

This clonotype was seen many times. Here the CDR3 reads CATSRGGSGYEQYF. The CDR3 DNA sequence: TGTGCCACCAGCAGAGGTGGGTCAGGCTACGAGCAGTACTTC. This chain links TRBV15 with TRBJ2-7; D is uncertain. V lost 1 base and J lost 3, with 10 bases in between. Germline CDR1 is LNHNV and CDR2 is YYDKDF (reference sequence). CDR3 length: 14 residues.

This clonotype appeared many times. This chain joins TRBV5-1 and TRBJ2-2; D is uncertain. The CDR3 covers 14 residues. V lost 0 bases, J lost 4 bases, and 7 bases lay in between. Germline CDR1 SGHRS, CDR2 YFSETQ. CDR3 amino acids: CASSLGHSTGELFF. The CDR3 nucleotides read TGCGCCAGCAGCTTGGGACATTCCACCGGGGAGCTGTTTTTT. The whole variable domain, filled in from reference TRBV5-1 and TRBJ2-2, reads KAGVTQTPRYLIKTRGQQVTLSCSPISGHRSVSWYQQTPGQGLQFLFEYFSETQRNKGNFPGRFSGRQFSNSRSEMNVSTLELGDSALYLCASSLGHSTGELFFGEGSRLTVL.

This clonotype was picked up many times. For the CDR3, the DNA is TGTGCCAGCAGCTACCGGGAGGGCCCCTACAATGAGCAGTTCTTC. Translated, it gives CASSYREGPYNEQFF. This chain uses TRBV7-9 with TRBJ2-1; TRBD2 matches at 8 bases. Germline CDR1 is SEHNR and CDR2 is FQNEAQ (reference sequence). This CDR3 contains 15 residues. After removal of 4 bases from V and 2 bases from J, the junction contained 4 bases not matched to a gene.

The chain carries TRBV20-1 and TRBJ1-1; D is unclear. Deletions cut 6 bases from V and 3 bases from J, with 14 bases between. The germline V gene encodes CDR1 DFQATT and CDR2 SNEGSKA (reference sequence). There are 13 residues in the CDR3. CDR3 coding DNA: TGCAGTGCGAGTGGCCCGTGGGACACTGAAGCTTTCTTT. Its translation is CSASGPWDTEAFF.

The sample holds many counts of this clonotype. V is TRBV10-3 and J is TRBJ1-5; TRBD1 matches 8 bases. The V gene end was trimmed by 3 bases and the J gene end by 7 bases; junction bases not matched to a gene: 8. Germline V lookup: CDR1 ENHRY, CDR2 SYGVKD. This CDR3 contains 15 residues. The CDR3 sequence: CAISETQGVGQPQHF. The DNA of the CDR3 is TGTGCCATCAGTGAAACACAGGGGGTCGGGCAGCCCCAGCATTTT.

The rearrangement joins TRBV6-5 to TRBJ1-1; 7 bases match TRBD1. V lost 8 bases and J lost 8; bases outside the gene matches: 5. Germline CDR1 MNHEY, CDR2 SVGAGI. This CDR3 spans 11 amino acids. The CDR3 loop is CASLRGGEAFF. The DNA for the CDR3 is TGTGCCAGCCTTCGAGGGGGCGAAGCTTTCTTT.

At least ten counts were recorded for this clonotype. The J gene is TRBJ1-1, the V gene TRBV7-3; TRBD1 matches 7 bases. Germline lookup yields CDR1 SGHTA and CDR2 FQGTGA. This CDR3 spans 14 amino acids. J lost 1 base, V lost 5 bases, and 4 bases had no gene match. The CDR3 sequence is CASSPTGRNTEAFF. As DNA, the CDR3 is TGTGCCAGCAGCCCGACAGGGAGGAACACTGAAGCTTTCTTT.

This clonotype was detected many times. The chain links TRBV6-5 to TRBJ2-2; D remains unclear. V lost 4 bases to trimming and J lost 9 bases, with 15 bases between them. Germline V gene sequence: CDR1 MNHEY, CDR2 SVGAGI. The CDR3 spans 14 residues. CDR3 coding DNA: TGTGCCAGCAGTTCCCCCCAGATAGGGAGGGAGCTGTTTTTT. Protein: CASSSPQIGRELFF.

This clonotype appeared a few times. J is TRBJ2-3 and V is TRBV4-3; D remains ambiguous. Germline values: CDR1 LGHNA, CDR2 YSLEER. V was cut by 4 bases and J by 3 bases, with 14 bases left in between. There are 15 residues in the CDR3. The chain's CDR3 is CASSPQAGATDTQYF. The CDR3, as DNA: TGCGCCAGCAGCCCTCAAGCAGGAGCTACAGATACGCAGTATTTT.

This clonotype was found many times. The chain recombines TRBV7-3 with TRBJ2-1, with 9 bases lining up with TRBD2. Germline CDR1 and CDR2: SGHTA and FQGTGA. V was clipped by 2 bases and J by 5 bases; unmatched bases: 4. This CDR3 contains 15 residues. The CDR3 reads CASSLRIAGDNEQFF. The CDR3 DNA sequence: TGTGCCAGCAGCTTACGAATAGCGGGAGACAATGAGCAGTTCTTC.

This clonotype was observed at least ten times. The chain uses TRBV2 and TRBJ2-4; TRBD2 agrees at 11 bases. Trimming cost V 5 bases and J 5 bases; bases outside gene matches: 2. The CDR3 totals 14 residues. Germline V gene sequence: CDR1 SNHLY, CDR2 FYNNEI. CDR3 residues: CASSSTSGENIQYF. The CDR3 bases are TGTGCCAGCAGTTCGACTAGCGGGGAAAACATTCAGTACTTC.

The V call is TRBV18, the J call TRBJ1-2; TRBD1 aligns across 7 bases. The ends lost 1 base at V and 4 bases at J; junction bases unmatched: 3. This CDR3 comprises 14 residues. Germline V gene lookup returns CDR1 KGHSH and CDR2 LQKENI. The CDR3 protein is CASSPQGDSYGYTF. The CDR3 DNA follows: TGTGCCAGCTCACCACAGGGGGACAGCTATGGCTACACCTTC.

This chain links TRBV3-1 with TRBJ1-2, with D possibly TRBD1 on 6 matching bases. The CDR3 contains 14 residues. Trimming removed 1 base from V and 2 bases from J, with 8 bases in between. Per germline, CDR1 LGHDT and CDR2 YNNKEL (reference sequence). CDR3 nucleotides: TGTGCCAGCAGCCAAGGGACAGAAAACTATGGCTACACCTTC. It encodes CASSQGTENYGYTF.

V usage is TRBV29-1 and J usage is TRBJ2-1; 7 bases agree with TRBD1. The trim removed 7 bases at V and 4 bases at J, leaving 13 bases unmatched. The CDR3 is 15 residues long. The V gene's germline CDR1 is SQVTM and CDR2 ANQGSEA. The CDR3 bases are TGCAGCGCACTTCTCCCGGGACAGCTATACAATGAGCAGTTCTTC. It codes for CSALLPGQLYNEQFF.

This clonotype was counted at least ten times. The chain links TRBV7-2 to TRBJ2-3, with TRBD1 matching 8 bases. Germline V gene sequence: CDR1 SGHTA, CDR2 FQGNSA. V lost 5 bases and J lost 3; bases outside the gene matches: 7. The length of the CDR3 is 15 residues. CDR3 coding DNA: TGTGCCAGCAGCCTAGGACAGGGAAGGACAGATACGCAGTATTTT. It translates to CASSLGQGRTDTQYF.